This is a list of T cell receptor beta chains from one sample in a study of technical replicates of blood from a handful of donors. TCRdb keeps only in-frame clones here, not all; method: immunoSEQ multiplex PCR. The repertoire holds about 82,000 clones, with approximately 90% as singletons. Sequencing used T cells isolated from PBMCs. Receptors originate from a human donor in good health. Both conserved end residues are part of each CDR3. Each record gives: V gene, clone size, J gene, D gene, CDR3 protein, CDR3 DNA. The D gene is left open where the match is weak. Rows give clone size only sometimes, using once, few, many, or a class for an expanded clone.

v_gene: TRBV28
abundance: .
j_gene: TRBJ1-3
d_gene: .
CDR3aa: CASSLPWGPGNTIYF
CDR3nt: TGTGCCAGCAGTTTACCGTGGGGGCCTGGAAACACCATATATTTT

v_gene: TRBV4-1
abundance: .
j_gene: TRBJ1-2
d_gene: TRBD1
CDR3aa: CASSQEIGTGIYGYTF
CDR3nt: TGCGCCAGCAGCCAAGAGATCGGGACAGGCATCTATGGCTACACCTTC

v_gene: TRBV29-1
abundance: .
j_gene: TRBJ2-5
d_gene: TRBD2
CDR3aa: CSVDGLAGQETQYF
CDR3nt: TGCAGCGTTGACGGACTAGCGGGTCAAGAGACCCAGTACTTC

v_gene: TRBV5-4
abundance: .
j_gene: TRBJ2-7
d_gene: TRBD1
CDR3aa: CASSDGTGLNEQYF
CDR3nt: TGTGCCAGCAGCGACGGGACAGGGCTCAACGAGCAGTACTTC

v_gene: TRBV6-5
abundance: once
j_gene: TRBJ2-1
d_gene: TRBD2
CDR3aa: CASRNLAGGINEQFF
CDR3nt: TGTGCCAGCAGGAACCTAGCGGGGGGGATCAATGAGCAGTTCTTC

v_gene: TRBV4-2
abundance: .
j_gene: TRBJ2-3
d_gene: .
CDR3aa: CASSQFDGDTDTQYF
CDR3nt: TGTGCCAGCAGCCAATTTGACGGAGACACAGATACGCAGTATTTT

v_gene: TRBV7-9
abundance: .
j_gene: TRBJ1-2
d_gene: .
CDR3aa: CASSLAPYRQGYTF
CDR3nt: TGTGCCAGCAGCTTAGCTCCCTATCGACAGGGCTACACCTTC

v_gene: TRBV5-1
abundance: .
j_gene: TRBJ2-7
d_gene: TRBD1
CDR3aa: CASRIGQGGPYEQYF
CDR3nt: TGCGCCAGCAGAATCGGACAGGGGGGCCCTTACGAGCAGTACTTC

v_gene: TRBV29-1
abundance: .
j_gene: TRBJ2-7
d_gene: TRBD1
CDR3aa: CSVSTGEIYEQYF
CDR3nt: TGCAGCGTTTCGACAGGGGAGATCTACGAGCAGTACTTC

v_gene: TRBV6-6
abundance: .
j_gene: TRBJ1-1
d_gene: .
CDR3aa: CASRLQENTEAFF
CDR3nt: TGTGCCAGCAGATTACAGGAGAACACTGAAGCTTTCTTT

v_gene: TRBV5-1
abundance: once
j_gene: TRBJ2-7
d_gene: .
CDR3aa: CASSLGAGDISYEQYF
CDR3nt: TGCGCCAGCAGCTTGGGAGCAGGGGATATCTCCTACGAGCAGTACTTC

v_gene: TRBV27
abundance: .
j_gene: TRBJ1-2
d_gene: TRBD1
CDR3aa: CASSFDRGGGYTF
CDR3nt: TGTGCCAGCAGTTTTGACAGGGGAGGTGGCTACACCTTC

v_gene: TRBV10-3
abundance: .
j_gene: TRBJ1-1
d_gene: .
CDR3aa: CAIRSHSEAFF
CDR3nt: TGTGCCATCAGGAGTCACTCTGAAGCTTTCTTT

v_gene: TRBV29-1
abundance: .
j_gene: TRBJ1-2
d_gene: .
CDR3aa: CSVEYLGDTNYGYTF
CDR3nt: TGCAGCGTTGAGTATTTAGGGGATACTAACTATGGCTACACCTTC

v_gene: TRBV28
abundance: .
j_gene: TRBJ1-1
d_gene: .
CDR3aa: CASSLQGNTEAFF
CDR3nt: TGTGCCAGCAGTTTACAGGGGAACACTGAAGCTTTCTTT

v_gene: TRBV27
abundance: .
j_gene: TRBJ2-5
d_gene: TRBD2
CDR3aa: CASSLKGREIIETQYF
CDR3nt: TGTGCCAGCAGCCTCAAGGGGAGGGAGATCATAGAGACCCAGTACTTC

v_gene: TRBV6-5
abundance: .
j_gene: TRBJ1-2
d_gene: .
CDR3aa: CASSQRIQGSAHYTF
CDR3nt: TGTGCCAGCAGTCAGAGGATACAGGGTTCGGCGCACTACACCTTC

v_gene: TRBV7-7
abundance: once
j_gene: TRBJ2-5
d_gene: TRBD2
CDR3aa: CASSPSSGGPETQYF
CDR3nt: TGTGCTAGCAGTCCTTCTAGCGGGGGGCCGGAGACCCAGTACTTC

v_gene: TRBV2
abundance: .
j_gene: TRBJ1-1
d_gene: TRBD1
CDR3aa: CASGLRDRGPEAFF
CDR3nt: TGTGCCAGCGGACTCCGGGACAGGGGACCTGAAGCTTTCTTT

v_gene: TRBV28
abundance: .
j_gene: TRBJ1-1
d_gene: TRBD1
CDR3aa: CASRRRGQLNTEAFF
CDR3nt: TGTGCCAGCAGGCGGAGGGGACAGTTGAACACTGAAGCTTTCTTT

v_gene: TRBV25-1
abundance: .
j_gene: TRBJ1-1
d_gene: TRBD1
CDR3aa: CATGTGLNTEAFF
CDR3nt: TGTGCCACCGGGACAGGACTGAACACTGAAGCTTTCTTT

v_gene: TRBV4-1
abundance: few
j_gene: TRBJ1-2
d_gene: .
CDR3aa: CASSQVGQLNYGYTF
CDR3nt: TGCGCCAGCAGCCAAGTTGGCCAACTAAACTATGGCTACACCTTC

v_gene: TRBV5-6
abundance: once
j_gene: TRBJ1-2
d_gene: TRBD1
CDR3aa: CASSYRDRDSYGYTF
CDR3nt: TGTGCCAGCAGCTACCGGGACAGGGATAGCTATGGCTACACCTTC

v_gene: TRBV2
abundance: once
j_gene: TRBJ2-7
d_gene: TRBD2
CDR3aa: CASSSPQTPGLAYLEQYF
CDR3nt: TGTGCCAGCAGCAGTCCCCAAACCCCGGGACTAGCTTATCTCGAGCAGTACTTC

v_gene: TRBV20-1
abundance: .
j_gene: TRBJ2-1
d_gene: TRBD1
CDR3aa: CSEGANEQFF
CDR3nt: TGCAGTGAGGGGGCTAATGAGCAGTTCTTC